This T cell receptor beta chain is from a study of T cell responses to AZD1222 COVID-19 vaccine. CDR3 length equals 16 residues. The germline V and J ends were trimmed by 3 bases and 6 bases, with 20 bases remaining between them. Measured with immunoSEQ multiplex PCR; TCRdb has only the in-frame clones, and not every one. The sample has about 30,000 clones, 93% seen once; the top ten hold 8% to 9%. The rearrangement links TRBV23-1 to TRBJ1-2, with D perhaps TRBD1 (6 bases). TRBV23-1 falls under the ORF class, with uncertain function. This TCR came from an adult in good health. The sample consisted of peripheral blood, taken on day 0 of AZD1222 vaccination. The CDR3 sequence is CASSHGSGGAPDGYTF. The CDR3 region has the DNA TGCGCCAGCAGTCATGGAAGCGGGGGCGCTCCCGATGGCTACACCTTC.